This T cell receptor (beta chain) was sequenced in a study of Ad26.COV2.S vaccination and SARS-CoV-2 variants. Study in general: Recipients of Ad26.COV2.S got it intramuscularly, once or twice 56 days apart. Study-wide results and limits: People who got the vaccine or the placebo had similar non-spike TCR breadth.

With respect to this clone: Its matching antigen is unknown.

This table comes from immunoSEQ multiplex PCR, and its TCRdb copy is limited to in-frame clones, with some not included. The sample has around 400,000 clones; about 89% are singletons. The germline V gene has CDR1 MNHEY and CDR2 SMNVEV (reference sequence). This CDR3 comprises 15 residues. V was shortened by 2 bases and J by 3 bases, with 11 bases between the two germline ends. Treatment of the sample: some 20 received Ad26.COV2.S at low or high dose, single or two shots; about 5 received placebo; per-sample allocation not given. Sampling was performed 63 days after the first vaccine or placebo injection. It was an adult aged 18-55 years in Boston who was the donor. An Ad26 vector carrying the Wuhan-strain SARS-CoV-2 spike served as the vaccine.

The source was peripheral blood, collected in a trial of Ad26.COV2.S vaccine versus placebo. The chain joins TRBV27 to TRBJ2-1, with D uncertain. This clonotype was obtained from a person aged 18-65 years who received the Ad26.COV2.S COVID-19 vaccine or a placebo. CDR3 residues: CASSLRLGGYNEQFF. Written as DNA, the CDR3 is TGTGCCAGCAGTTTAAGGCTTGGCGGCTACAATGAGCAGTTCTTC.